The present entry profiles one T cell receptor beta chain with its context. Its recognized antigen is unknown. No quality values exist for individual bases; no much larger clone is one base distant. Using the deep immunoSEQ assay, TCR CDR3 regions were amplified from genomic DNA by multiplex PCR. Extracted genomic DNA from each cell subset was distributed evenly across all wells of several immunoSEQ 96-well plates, and each plate was treated as a replicate. Each replicate PCR for sorted subsets received about 0.2 ug genomic DNA, equal to tens of thousands of T cell genomes. Purified libraries were quantified with a Qubit 3.0 fluorometer, sized on a Bioanalyzer 2100, and re-quantified with the KAPA Library Quantification kit. Every immunoSEQ 96-well plate was sequenced on a dedicated single-read 150-cycle Illumina NextSeq 550 flow cell. As for how the authors treated the data: Because the immunoSEQ output included only junctional sequences and no quality scores, the filtering could not be the same as the filtering used for full-length reads. To assign V/J genes and CDR3, sequences were annotated against IMGT germline references using PyIR, a Python wrapper for IgBLAST v1.9. Reads with weak V/J assignments (E-value above 1e-6), missing CDR3, stop codons, out-of-frame junctions, or ambiguous translated residues were removed. A V3J clonotype was defined by an identical inferred V gene, J gene, and CDR3 amino acid sequence. Percentage overlap between repertoires was calculated by dividing the number of shared unique clonotypes by the size of the smaller repertoire. Richness of each repertoire was evaluated using RTK rarefaction, the Chao1 estimator, and Recon v2.1 estimates of unobserved clonotypes. Generation probabilities were computed with OLGA for all TCRbeta clonotypes obtained by the gDNA method from several donors. The source is immuneACCESS, and TCRdb retained only in-frame sequences with V and J called. Part of the clones is not carried over; for the studies checked, unresolved V genes explain less than half of this, and the remainder is unexplained. V, J and clone size reflect that table, while D and trimming were determined from the DNA. The sample records around 600,000 clones, more than 95% of which are singletons. The leading ten clones occupy 0.3% of the sample.

The sample comes from a study of shared clonotypes between healthy human individuals (TCRdb year 2020). Study-level background: The cohort comprised a couple of women and a few men aged 18 to 49 years. For each donor, CD4 naive and CD4 memory were each run on three plates, CD8 naive on two plates, and CD8 memory on one plate. To estimate repertoire size and how much clonotype sharing occurs between individuals, the study deeply sequenced the blood TCR repertoires of about five healthy adults. To increase sequencing depth and limit assay-specific biases, different laboratories used diverse techniques to prepare libraries and sequence TCR repertoires. Between about 0.8 and 9 billion PBMCs per donor were obtained by leukapheresis.

Overall study results and their limits: Across four donors, roughly 5.4% of naive CD4, around 3.3% of naive CD8, about 2.3% of memory CD4, and under 0.45% of memory CD8 clonotypes were shared. Because the study included only a small number of donors, the genetic and exposure-history diversity represented was limited. Clonotypes shared by all four sorted-subset donors showed higher generation probabilities than non-shared clonotypes. Naive subsets generally had larger estimated clonotype richness than memory subsets. Based on pairwise subsampling, the degree of clonotype sharing among donors was expected to be affected by sequencing depth. Sampling was restricted to blood, and TCR repertoires in tissue are likely to differ from TCR repertoires in blood. Rarefaction of sorted-subset datasets indicated incomplete sequencing despite the large sequencing depth.

Deletion took 6 bases off V and 6 bases off J, with a span of 15 bases between the germline ends. Based on the germline V gene, the CDR1 and CDR2 sequences are MDHEN and SYDVKM. Measured from the cysteine to the phenylalanine, the CDR3 is 13 residues long. The CDR3 DNA has 39 bases and is translated from base 1. For the CD8 naive samples, CD45RO-negative cells were positively selected for CCR7, yielding a CD45RA+CCR7+ population from which TemRA cells were excluded. The donors were healthy, HIV-negative adults with no recently reported acute infections or vaccinations. All donors were Caucasian adults living in Nashville, Tennessee, USA. After blood collection by leukapheresis, PBMCs were isolated using Ficoll-Histopaque density gradient centrifugation and then cryopreserved in the vapor phase of liquid nitrogen. Analytical flow cytometry was used to check the purity and quantity of each magnetically sorted T cell population. Genomic DNA was isolated from every sorted fraction and measured by UV absorbance on a Nanodrop 2000c.

The specimen was naive CD8+ T cells sorted from blood. Read against the paper, the sample's cell subset or site label means: CD45RA+CCR7+. The chain joins TRBV28 to TRBJ2-7, with no reliable assignment of the D segment. The TCR was taken from a man aged 30 to 45 in good health. The CDR3: CASSPPPWSEQYF. The sequenced DNA: TGTGCCAGCAGCCCCCCTCCATGGAGCGAGCAGTACTTC.